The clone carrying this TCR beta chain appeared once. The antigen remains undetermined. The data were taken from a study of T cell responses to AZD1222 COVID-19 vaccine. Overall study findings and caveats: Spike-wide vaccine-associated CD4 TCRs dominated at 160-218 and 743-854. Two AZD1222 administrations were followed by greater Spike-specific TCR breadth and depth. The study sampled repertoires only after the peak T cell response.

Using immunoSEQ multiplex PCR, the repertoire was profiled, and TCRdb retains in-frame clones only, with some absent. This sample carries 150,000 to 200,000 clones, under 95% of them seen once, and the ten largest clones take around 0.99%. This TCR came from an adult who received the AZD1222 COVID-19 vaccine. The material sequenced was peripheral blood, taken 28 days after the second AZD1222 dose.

The CDR3 reads CASSLGGSMPQHF. The CDR3 DNA is TGTGCCAGCAGTTTGGGGGGGTCCATGCCCCAGCATTTT. J is TRBJ1-5 and V is TRBV27, with D perhaps TRBD1 (5 bases). The V end was cut by 3 bases, the J end by 9 bases, with 12 bases between. The CDR3 contains 13 residues. Germline V gene sequence: CDR1 MNHEY, CDR2 SMNVEV (reference sequence).